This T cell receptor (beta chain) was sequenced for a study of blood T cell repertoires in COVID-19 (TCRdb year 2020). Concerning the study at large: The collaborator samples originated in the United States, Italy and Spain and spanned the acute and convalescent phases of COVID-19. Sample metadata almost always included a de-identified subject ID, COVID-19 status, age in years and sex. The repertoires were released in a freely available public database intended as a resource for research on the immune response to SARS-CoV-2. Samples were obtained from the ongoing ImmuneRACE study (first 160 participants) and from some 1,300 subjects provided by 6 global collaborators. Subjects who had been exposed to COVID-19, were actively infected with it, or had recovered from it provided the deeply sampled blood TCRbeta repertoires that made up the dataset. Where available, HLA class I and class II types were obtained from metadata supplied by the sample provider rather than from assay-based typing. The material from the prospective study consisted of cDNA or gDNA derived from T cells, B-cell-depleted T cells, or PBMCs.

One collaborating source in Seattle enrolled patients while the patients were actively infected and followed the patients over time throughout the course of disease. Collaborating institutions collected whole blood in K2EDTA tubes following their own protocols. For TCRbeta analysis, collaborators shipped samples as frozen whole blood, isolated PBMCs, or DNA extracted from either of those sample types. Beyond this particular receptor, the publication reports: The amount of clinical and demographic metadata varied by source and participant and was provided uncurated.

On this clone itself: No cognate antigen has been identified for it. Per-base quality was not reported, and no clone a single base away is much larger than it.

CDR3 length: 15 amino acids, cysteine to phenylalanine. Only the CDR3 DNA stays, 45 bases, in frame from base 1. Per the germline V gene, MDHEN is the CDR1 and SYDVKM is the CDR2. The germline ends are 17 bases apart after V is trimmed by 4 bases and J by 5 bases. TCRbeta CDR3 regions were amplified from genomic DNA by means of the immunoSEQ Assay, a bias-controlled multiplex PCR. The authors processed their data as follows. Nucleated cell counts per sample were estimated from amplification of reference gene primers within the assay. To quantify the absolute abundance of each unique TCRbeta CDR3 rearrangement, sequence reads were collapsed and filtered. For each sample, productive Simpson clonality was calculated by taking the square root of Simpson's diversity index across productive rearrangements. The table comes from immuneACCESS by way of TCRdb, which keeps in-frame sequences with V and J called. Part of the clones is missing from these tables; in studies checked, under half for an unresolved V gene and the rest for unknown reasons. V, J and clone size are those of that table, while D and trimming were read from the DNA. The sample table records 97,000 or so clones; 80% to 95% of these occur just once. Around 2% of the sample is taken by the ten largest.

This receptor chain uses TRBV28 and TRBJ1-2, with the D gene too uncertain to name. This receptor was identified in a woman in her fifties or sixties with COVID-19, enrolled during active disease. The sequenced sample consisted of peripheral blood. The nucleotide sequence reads TGTGCCAGCAGTTCATCACCAGTCCAACAATATGGCTACACCTTC. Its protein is CASSSSPVQQYGYTF.